This entry lists 30 T cell receptor beta chains sequenced from one sample in a study of blood T cell repertoires in COVID-19. Profiling relied on immunoSEQ multiplex PCR, and the TCRdb table lists in-frame clones only, not all of them. The sample has about 150,000 clones; around 89% are singletons. The sample consisted of peripheral blood. All receptors come from a man aged 55-75 years with acute or convalescent COVID-19.

The chain carries TRBV19 and TRBJ1-5; TRBD1 aligns across 7 bases. Germline CDR1 LNHDA, CDR2 SQIVND (reference sequence). Unmatched junction bases numbered 10, after V lost 6 bases and J lost 5 bases. The CDR3 spans 15 residues. The CDR3 bases are TGTGCCAGTAGCCGTGACAGGGACCCATATCAGCCCCAGCATTTT. Protein product: CASSRDRDPYQPQHF.

J is TRBJ1-2 and V is TRBV7-2, with 9 bases aligning to TRBD1. Germline CDR1 SGHTA, CDR2 FQGNSA. V lost 1 base and J lost 5; bases outside the gene matches: 5. CDR3 length: 15 residues. CDR3 region: CASSLVSGTGYGYTF. CDR3 coding DNA: TGTGCCAGCAGCTTAGTTTCCGGGACAGGGTATGGCTACACCTTC.

This clone was seen more than once but under ten times. The chain couples TRBV9 to TRBJ1-2, with TRBD1 as a possible D gene (6 bases). CDR3 size: 18 residues. Trimming took off 3 bases at V and 0 bases at J, with 21 bases between the two ends. Germline CDR1 is SGDLS and CDR2 is YYNGEE. CDR3 protein: CASSDGQLVSSANYGYTF. The CDR3, as DNA: TGTGCCAGCAGCGACGGACAGCTGGTATCTTCTGCTAACTATGGCTACACCTTC. The variable domain in full, with the rest retrieved from reference TRBV9 and TRBJ1-2, is DSGVTQTPKHLITATGQRVTLRCSPRSGDLSVYWYQQSLDQGLQFLIQYYNGEERAKGNILERFSAQQFPDLHSELNLSSLELGDSALYFCASSDGQLVSSANYGYTFGSGTRLTVV.

The chain recombines TRBV6-6 with TRBJ2-4; a weak D match, TRBD2 (6 bases). Germline V gene lookup returns CDR1 MNHNY and CDR2 SVGAGI (reference sequence). The CDR3 spans 13 residues. V lost 11 bases and J lost 8, with 19 bases in between. DNA of the CDR3: TGTGCCGGAACGCGGGACCAAAAGGACATTCAGTACTTC. This codes for CAGTRDQKDIQYF.

The rearrangement uses TRBV12-3 or TRBV12-4 and TRBJ2-7; tentatively, D is TRBD2 (5 bases). CDR3 size: 13 residues. V lost 1 base, J lost 3 bases, and 7 bases lay in between. The CDR3 is CASSLDGNYEQYF. The CDR3 region has the DNA TGTGCCAGCAGTTTAGACGGGAACTACGAGCAGTACTTC.

The rearrangement uses TRBV19 and TRBJ2-7; 7 bases align to TRBD1. V shed 6 bases, J shed 3 bases, and the junction held 8 bases outside the gene matches. CDR1 is LNHDA and CDR2 is SQIVND in the germline V gene (reference sequence). The CDR3 is made up of 14 amino acids. The CDR3, as DNA: TGTGCCAGTAGCCAGACAGGGAAGGGCTACGAGCAGTACTTC. Translating it yields CASSQTGKGYEQYF.

The table lists this clone with a count of one. V and J are TRBV6-2 or TRBV6-3 and TRBJ1-2; 8 bases map to TRBD1. V lost 5 bases to trimming and J lost 0 bases; unmatched junction nucleotides: 5. The CDR3 loop spans 15 amino acids. Germline values: CDR1 MNHEY, CDR2 SVGEGT. CDR3 DNA sequence: TGTGCCAGCAGTGCAGGGGGCGCCGCTAACTATGGCTACACCTTC. Its protein product is CASSAGGAANYGYTF.

This clone was seen once. V is TRBV5-1 and J is TRBJ1-1; D not resolved. CDR1 and CDR2 from the germline V gene are SGHRS and YFSETQ. Trimming left V 2 bases short and J 4 bases short, with 12 bases between. The CDR3 covers 14 residues. CDR3 coding DNA: TGCGCCAGCAGCTTACGACATTTAACCACTGAAGCTTTCTTT. Protein product: CASSLRHLTTEAFF.

The chain couples TRBV4-3 to TRBJ2-7, with 8 nucleotides matching TRBD1. CDR1 LGHNA and CDR2 YSLEER come from the germline V gene. Losses at the gene ends were 0 bases for V and 6 bases for J; bases not matched to a gene: 10. The CDR3 contains 16 residues. CDR3 in amino acids: CASSQEWTGHGSEQYF. CDR3 nucleotides: TGCGCCAGCAGCCAAGAATGGACAGGGCATGGTTCCGAGCAGTACTTC.

V and J are TRBV2 and TRBJ2-7; 8 positions agree with TRBD1. The CDR3 is made up of 13 amino acids. V gave up 6 bases and J gave up 0 bases; unmatched junction bases: 1. Germline V gene data show CDR1 as SNHLY and CDR2 as FYNNEI. CDR3 residues: CASRGTGSYEQYF. CDR3 in DNA: TGTGCCAGCAGGGGGACAGGCTCCTACGAGCAGTACTTC.

The chain carries TRBV5-6 and TRBJ2-3; perhaps TRBD1 as D (6 bases). Germline CDR1 is SGHDT and CDR2 is YYEEEE. Trimming shortened V by 4 bases and J by 0 bases, and 12 bases separated the two germline ends. The CDR3 consists of 15 residues. CDR3 coding DNA: TGTGCCAGCAGCGGGGGCGGACGGAGCACAGATACGCAGTATTTT. This translates into CASSGGGRSTDTQYF. Looking up the rest from reference TRBV5-6 and TRBJ2-3 gives the full variable domain: DAGVTQSPTHLIKTRGQQVTLRCSPKSGHDTVSWYQQALGQGPQFIFQYYEEEERQRGNFPDRFSGHQFPNYSSELNVNALLLGDSALYLCASSGGGRSTDTQYFGPGTRLTVL.

CDR3 bases: TGTGCCAGTAGCTCTAGCGGGGGGAGCACAGATACGCAGTATTTT. Encoded protein: CASSSSGGSTDTQYF. The V call is TRBV19, the J call TRBJ2-3; 11 bases fit TRBD2. Unmatched junction bases numbered 2, after V lost 6 bases and J lost 0 bases. Germline V gene lookup returns CDR1 LNHDA and CDR2 SQIVND (reference sequence). The CDR3 contains 15 residues.

This clone was seen once. V gene TRBV2 combines with J gene TRBJ1-1; 7 nucleotides match TRBD1. Germline V gene lookup returns CDR1 SNHLY and CDR2 FYNNEI. This CDR3 is 13 amino acids long. Trimming removed 7 bases from V and 3 bases from J; junction bases left unmatched: 5. The DNA of the CDR3 is TGTGCCAGCAATACAGGGGAATACACTGAAGCTTTCTTT. Its translation: CASNTGEYTEAFF.

This chain links TRBV7-2 with TRBJ1-2; 7 nucleotides align to TRBD1. Per the germline V gene, CDR1 is SGHTA and CDR2 is FQGNSA. V was pared by 5 bases and J by 8 bases, with 5 bases of the junction left unmatched. The CDR3 contains 12 residues. As DNA, the CDR3 is TGTGCCAGCAGCCCAGACAGGGCCGGCTACACCTTC. This sequence encodes CASSPDRAGYTF.

This clone appeared a single time. The chain employs TRBV2 and TRBJ2-1, with 7 positions matching TRBD2. After removal of 1 base from V and 4 bases from J, the junction contained 4 bases not matched to a gene. The CDR3 spans 15 residues. Germline CDR1 reads SNHLY; CDR2 reads FYNNEI. DNA for the CDR3: TGTGCCAGCAGTGAAGTCGAGGGACTATACAATGAGCAGTTCTTC. It is translated as CASSEVEGLYNEQFF.

A single count supports this clone. The V and J genes are TRBV4-2 and TRBJ2-6; D possibly corresponds to TRBD2 (6 bases). V lost 3 bases, J lost 1 base, and 10 bases lay in between. The germline V gene encodes CDR1 LGHNA and CDR2 YNFKEQ. This CDR3 region has 16 residues. CDR3 in amino acids: CASSQAGGSGANVLTF. The CDR3 bases are TGTGCCAGCAGCCAGGCTGGGGGGTCTGGGGCCAACGTCCTGACTTTC.

The chain is built from TRBV9 and TRBJ1-4; D is uncertain. Germline loops: CDR1 SGDLS, CDR2 YYNGEE. This CDR3 spans 13 amino acids. Written as DNA, the CDR3 is TGTGCGCCGATTCCTCGACTGGAGGAAAAACTGTTTTTT. Amino acid sequence: CAPIPRLEEKLFF.

The V call is TRBV2, the J call TRBJ1-6, with D maybe TRBD1 (6 bases). The length of the CDR3 is 14 residues. CDR1 is SNHLY and CDR2 is FYNNEI in the germline V gene. Trimming removed 6 bases from V and 9 bases from J, with 15 bases in between. CDR3 loop: CASRNQGLRSPLHF. The CDR3 coding sequence is TGTGCCAGCAGAAATCAGGGGCTTCGTTCACCCCTCCACTTT.

This chain joins TRBV19 and TRBJ2-2, with TRBD2 matching over 8 bases. After removal of 5 bases from V and 6 bases from J, the junction contained 8 bases not matched to a gene. The CDR3 totals 15 residues. Germline-derived CDR1 and CDR2 are LNHDA and SQIVND (reference sequence). In DNA form, the CDR3 reads TGTGCCAGTAGTCCAGGGACTAGTTTTGCCGGGGAGCTGTTTTTT. This sequence encodes CASSPGTSFAGELFF.

This clone has just a few counts. The chain is built from TRBV30 and TRBJ1-2; D uncertain. V lost 4 bases and J 8 bases, leaving 17 bases between the germline ends. The germline CDR1 and CDR2 sequences are GTSNPN and SVGIG (reference sequence). The CDR3 length is 13 residues. The CDR3 loop reads CAWTRLTGGGYTF. DNA for the CDR3: TGTGCCTGGACCCGCCTGACCGGAGGAGGCTACACCTTC.

The chain carries TRBV4-1 and TRBJ2-3; a possible D gene is TRBD2 (6 bases). Germline V gene lookup returns CDR1 MGHRA and CDR2 YSYEKL. There are 16 residues in the CDR3. Trimming took 1 base from V and 1 from J, leaving 12 bases between them. CDR3 region: CASSQATASGTDTQYF. The CDR3 nucleotides are TGCGCCAGCAGCCAAGCGACGGCTAGCGGCACAGATACGCAGTATTTT.

This clone was observed a single time. V is TRBV5-1 and J is TRBJ1-2; 10 positions match TRBD1. CDR1 is SGHRS, CDR2 YFSETQ, per germline. This CDR3 spans 17 amino acids. Trimming removed 1 base from V and 6 bases from J; junction bases left unmatched: 12. The CDR3 region has the DNA TGCGCCAGCAGCTTGAACCCCCCGGGGACAGGGGAGAATGGCTACACCTTC. Its translation: CASSLNPPGTGENGYTF.

This chain connects TRBV4-1 to TRBJ1-3, with 8 bases matching TRBD1. The CDR3 contains 14 residues. Per germline, CDR1 MGHRA and CDR2 YSYEKL. V was clipped by 6 bases and J by 2 bases; unmatched bases: 3. The DNA of the CDR3 is TGCGCCAGCAGAACAGGGGGGGCTGGAAACACCATATATTTT. It encodes CASRTGGAGNTIYF.

This clone was seen only once. This chain links TRBV5-8 with TRBJ1-2; D not certain. Trimming pared 3 bases from V and 8 bases from J, leaving 17 bases between. Germline values: CDR1 SGHTS, CDR2 YDEGEE. CDR3 length: 14 amino acids. CDR3 loop: CASSSYGTDWGYTF. The CDR3 DNA reads TGTGCCAGCAGCTCGTACGGAACGGACTGGGGCTACACCTTC.

V is TRBV3-1 (or the pseudogene TRBV3-2) and J is TRBJ2-2; tentatively, D is TRBD1 (5 bases). Germline values: CDR1 LGHDT, CDR2 YNNKEL (reference sequence). The germline V and J ends were trimmed by 5 bases and 1 base, with 11 bases remaining between them. The CDR3 runs 15 residues. The CDR3 here is CASSGSQGNTGELFF. CDR3 sequence (DNA): TGTGCCAGCAGCGGCTCCCAGGGGAACACCGGGGAGCTGTTTTTT.

The genes are TRBV14 and TRBJ1-1; 7 positions match TRBD1. The CDR3 sequence is 14 residues long. Germline values: CDR1 SGHDN, CDR2 FVKESK. V was pared by 3 bases and J by 6 bases, with 7 bases of the junction left unmatched. The chain's CDR3 is CASSHSGTVPEAFF. In DNA, the CDR3 is TGTGCCAGCAGCCATTCCGGGACAGTCCCTGAAGCTTTCTTT.

The chain uses TRBV19 and TRBJ2-2; D remains unclear. The ends were cut back, 5 bases at V and 5 bases at J, with 15 bases in the middle. The CDR3 covers 15 residues. Germline V CDR1 and CDR2: LNHDA, SQIVND (reference sequence). CDR3 amino acids: CASSPRKTVTGELFF. CDR3 DNA: TGTGCCAGTAGTCCCCGTAAAACAGTGACCGGGGAGCTGTTTTTT.

The chain is built from TRBV12-5 and TRBJ2-3, with TRBD2 identical over 10 bases. J lost 4 bases, V lost 1 base, and 5 bases had no gene match. Germline V gene data show CDR1 as LGHNT and CDR2 as FRNRAP. The CDR3 extends over 16 amino acids. As DNA, the CDR3 is TGTGCTAGTGGTTTGGGGACTAGCGGTCGGTCAGATACGCAGTATTTT. It encodes CASGLGTSGRSDTQYF.

This clone was counted only a few times. The chain carries TRBV27 and TRBJ2-2; 8 positions match TRBD2. CDR1 MNHEY and CDR2 SMNVEV come from the germline V gene (reference sequence). This CDR3 has 13 amino acids. V shed 4 bases, J shed 6 bases, and the junction held 1 base outside the gene matches. The CDR3 DNA reads as TGTGCCAGCAGTTCGGGGGGGCCCGGGGAGCTGTTTTTT. Residues: CASSSGGPGELFF.

The rearrangement joins TRBV6-1 to TRBJ1-5; 10 bases line up with TRBD1. CDR3 size: 16 residues. With V trimmed by 1 base and J by 3 bases, 3 bases remained unmatched. Per the germline V gene, CDR1 is MNHNS and CDR2 is SASEGT. The CDR3 reads CASSEGDRGYNQPQHF. The CDR3 DNA reads TGTGCCAGCAGTGAAGGGGACAGGGGCTACAATCAGCCCCAGCATTTT.